The rows below give T cell receptor beta chains drawn from one sample of a study of naive and memory T cell subsets. TCRdb reprocessed the UMI-ligation and nested PCR reads via MiXCR and lists one record per CDR3 protein. The sample shows 150,000 or so distinct CDR3 sequences, approximately 22% of them seen only once. Sequenced: naive CD4+ T cells from blood. The receptor source for this set is a human donor in good health. The CDR3 runs from the conserved cysteine through the conserved F or W. D genes are given only for firm matches. Part of the rows lack a size; the others show once, few, many or a class for expanded clones.

D gene: NA; V gene: TRBV20-1; CDR3 length: 21; J gene: TRBJ1-5; clone size: NA; CDR3 DNA: TGCAGTGCTAGATTATCTGGGGGTCTCATCTCCCGAGAATATAGCAATCAGCCCCAGCATTTT; CDR3 protein: CSARLSGGLISREYSNQPQHF
D gene: NA; V gene: TRBV5-1; CDR3 length: 15; J gene: TRBJ2-2; clone size: many; CDR3 DNA: TGCGCCAGCAGCTTGGAGTCGACGTTTACCGGGGAGCTGTTTTTT; CDR3 protein: CASSLESTFTGELFF
D gene: NA; V gene: TRBV28; CDR3 length: 15; J gene: TRBJ2-6; clone size: NA; CDR3 DNA: TGTGCCAGCAGTTTTATAGGCTCTGGGGCCAACGTCCTGACTTTC; CDR3 protein: CASSFIGSGANVLTF
D gene: NA; V gene: TRBV20-1; CDR3 length: 12; J gene: TRBJ2-7; clone size: few; CDR3 DNA: TGCAGTGCTAGAGATACAAGCCACGAGCAGTACTTC; CDR3 protein: CSARDTSHEQYF
D gene: NA; V gene: TRBV6-6; CDR3 length: 14; J gene: TRBJ2-7; clone size: few; CDR3 DNA: TGTGCCAGCAGAACGACATCCCCCTCCTACGAGCAGTACTTC; CDR3 protein: CASRTTSPSYEQYF
D gene: NA; V gene: TRBV7-9; CDR3 length: 13; J gene: TRBJ2-2; clone size: NA; CDR3 DNA: TGTGCCAGCAGCTTTTACGGTACCGGGGAGCTGTTTTTT; CDR3 protein: CASSFYGTGELFF
D gene: NA; V gene: TRBV27; CDR3 length: 14; J gene: TRBJ2-7; clone size: NA; CDR3 DNA: TGTGCCAGCAGAGCTTACAGGGATAAGCACGAGCAGTACTTC; CDR3 protein: CASRAYRDKHEQYF
D gene: NA; V gene: TRBV25-1; CDR3 length: 17; J gene: TRBJ2-2; clone size: NA; CDR3 DNA: TGTGCCAGCAGTGAAGCCCCTGGGTCTCAATACCCCGGGGAGCTGTTTTTT; CDR3 protein: CASSEAPGSQYPGELFF
D gene: NA; V gene: TRBV5-1; CDR3 length: 15; J gene: TRBJ2-1; clone size: NA; CDR3 DNA: TGCGCCAGCAGCTCGAACGGGTGGTCGGACAATGAGCAGTTCTTC; CDR3 protein: CASSSNGWSDNEQFF
D gene: TRBD1; V gene: TRBV27; CDR3 length: 18; J gene: TRBJ1-2; clone size: NA; CDR3 DNA: TGTGCCAGCAGTTTATTGAGACAGGGAAGGGAGGCTAACTATGGCTACACCTTC; CDR3 protein: CASSLLRQGREANYGYTF
D gene: NA; V gene: TRBV9; CDR3 length: 14; J gene: TRBJ2-7; clone size: few; CDR3 DNA: TGTGCCAGCAGCGTATCCAGCAAAGGGGCTCTCCTTAACTTC; CDR3 protein: CASSVSSKGALLNF
D gene: NA; V gene: TRBV21-1; CDR3 length: 14; J gene: TRBJ1-2; clone size: few; CDR3 DNA: TGTGCCAGCAGCAAAGAAGGAGAGGGGCGAGGCTACACCTTC; CDR3 protein: CASSKEGEGRGYTF
D gene: NA; V gene: TRBV7-2; CDR3 length: 13; J gene: TRBJ2-3; clone size: NA; CDR3 DNA: TGTGCCAGCAGCCCTAGTTTTGCTGATACGCAGTATTTT; CDR3 protein: CASSPSFADTQYF
D gene: TRBD1; V gene: TRBV4-2; CDR3 length: 14; J gene: TRBJ1-4; clone size: few; CDR3 DNA: TGTGCCAGCACCCAGGGGGCGGGTAATGAAAAACTGTTTTTT; CDR3 protein: CASTQGAGNEKLFF
D gene: TRBD1; V gene: TRBV29-1; CDR3 length: 12; J gene: TRBJ2-4; clone size: many; CDR3 DNA: TGCAGCGCAGGACAGGGGGCTGGGATTCAGTACTTC; CDR3 protein: CSAGQGAGIQYF
D gene: TRBD2; V gene: TRBV6-6; CDR3 length: 16; J gene: TRBJ2-3; clone size: NA; CDR3 DNA: TGTGCCAGCAGTTACTCCCGACTAGCGGGAGGGGATACGCAGTATTTT; CDR3 protein: CASSYSRLAGGDTQYF
D gene: NA; V gene: TRBV29-1; CDR3 length: 12; J gene: TRBJ2-7; clone size: NA; CDR3 DNA: TGCAGCGTTGAGGTGGGGCCTACCGAGCAGTACTTC; CDR3 protein: CSVEVGPTEQYF
D gene: TRBD2; V gene: TRBV2; CDR3 length: 17; J gene: TRBJ2-3; clone size: NA; CDR3 DNA: TGTGCCAGCAGTGACGCCCGACTAGCGGGGACTACAGATACGCAGTATTTT; CDR3 protein: CASSDARLAGTTDTQYF
D gene: TRBD1; V gene: TRBV7-9; CDR3 length: 19; J gene: TRBJ1-2; clone size: NA; CDR3 DNA: TGTGCCAGCAGTTTGACACGATCCCGGACAGGGGGCAGGGGCTATGGCTACACCTTC; CDR3 protein: CASSLTRSRTGGRGYGYTF
D gene: NA; V gene: TRBV7-6; CDR3 length: 15; J gene: TRBJ2-7; clone size: few; CDR3 DNA: TGTGCCAGCAGCCCAGGTCTAGGGCGCTCGTACGAGCAGTACTTC; CDR3 protein: CASSPGLGRSYEQYF
D gene: NA; V gene: TRBV27; CDR3 length: 14; J gene: TRBJ1-5; clone size: NA; CDR3 DNA: TGTGCCAGCAGCCCCGGACGGTACAATCAGCCCCAGCATTTT; CDR3 protein: CASSPGRYNQPQHF
D gene: TRBD2; V gene: TRBV5-1; CDR3 length: 17; J gene: TRBJ2-7; clone size: many; CDR3 DNA: TGCGCCAGCAGCCCGGGACTAGCGGGTGAAAGCTCCTACGAGCAGTACTTC; CDR3 protein: CASSPGLAGESSYEQYF
D gene: NA; V gene: TRBV20-1; CDR3 length: 13; J gene: TRBJ1-2; clone size: NA; CDR3 DNA: TGCAGTGCTCAAAGACAGGAACGGTATGGCTACACCTTC; CDR3 protein: CSAQRQERYGYTF
D gene: NA; V gene: TRBV11-2; CDR3 length: 15; J gene: TRBJ2-5; clone size: many; CDR3 DNA: TGTGCCAGCAGCTTAGACCCGACAAGTCAAGAGACCCAGTACTTC; CDR3 protein: CASSLDPTSQETQYF
D gene: NA; V gene: TRBV7-2; CDR3 length: 15; J gene: TRBJ1-3; clone size: NA; CDR3 DNA: TGTGCCAGCAGCCATCGGCAGAGCTCTGGAAACACCATATATTTT; CDR3 protein: CASSHRQSSGNTIYF
D gene: NA; V gene: TRBV4-2; CDR3 length: 14; J gene: TRBJ2-3; clone size: NA; CDR3 DNA: TGTGCCAGCAGCCAATCGACGGGGACAGATACGCAGTATTTT; CDR3 protein: CASSQSTGTDTQYF
D gene: TRBD1; V gene: TRBV6-1; CDR3 length: 15; J gene: TRBJ2-1; clone size: NA; CDR3 DNA: TGTGCCAGCAGTGAAGGAGGCAGGGGGCCGGATGAGCAGTTCTTC; CDR3 protein: CASSEGGRGPDEQFF
D gene: NA; V gene: TRBV9; CDR3 length: 17; J gene: TRBJ1-3; clone size: few; CDR3 DNA: TGTGCCAGCAGCGTAGGAGGATTTTCGAGCTCTGGAAACACCATATATTTT; CDR3 protein: CASSVGGFSSSGNTIYF
D gene: NA; V gene: TRBV27; CDR3 length: 14; J gene: TRBJ2-3; clone size: few; CDR3 DNA: TGTGCCAGCAGTTTTTCCGCGAACACAGATACGCAGTATTTT; CDR3 protein: CASSFSANTDTQYF
D gene: TRBD1; V gene: TRBV18; CDR3 length: 14; J gene: TRBJ2-5; clone size: few; CDR3 DNA: TGTGCCAGCTCACCGACAGGGTACCAAGAGACCCAGTACTTC; CDR3 protein: CASSPTGYQETQYF
D gene: TRBD2; V gene: TRBV5-4; CDR3 length: 15; J gene: TRBJ2-7; clone size: few; CDR3 DNA: TGTGCCAGCAGCCAAATAGCGGGAGTGAGAAACGAGCAGTACTTC; CDR3 protein: CASSQIAGVRNEQYF
D gene: TRBD2; V gene: TRBV12-5; CDR3 length: 18; J gene: TRBJ2-1; clone size: NA; CDR3 DNA: TGTGCTAGTGGTTTGGTTGGACTAGCGGGAGGACCCTACAATGAGCAGTTCTTC; CDR3 protein: CASGLVGLAGGPYNEQFF
D gene: NA; V gene: TRBV19; CDR3 length: 14; J gene: TRBJ1-5; clone size: few; CDR3 DNA: TGTGCCAGTAGTATACGACAAAGCAATCAGCCCCAGCATTTT; CDR3 protein: CASSIRQSNQPQHF
D gene: TRBD2; V gene: TRBV12-3/TRBV12-4; CDR3 length: 15; J gene: TRBJ2-5; clone size: NA; CDR3 DNA: TGTGCCAGCAGTTTGGCCAGCGGGGACCTTCAGACCCAGTACTTC; CDR3 protein: CASSLASGDLQTQYF
D gene: TRBD2; V gene: TRBV28; CDR3 length: 15; J gene: TRBJ2-3; clone size: few; CDR3 DNA: TGTGCCAGCTCTCGACTAGCGTCTAGCACAGATACGCAGTATTTT; CDR3 protein: CASSRLASSTDTQYF
D gene: NA; V gene: TRBV19; CDR3 length: 14; J gene: TRBJ2-1; clone size: many; CDR3 DNA: TGTGCCAGTAAATTCAGGGGGACTTACAATGAGCAGTTCTTC; CDR3 protein: CASKFRGTYNEQFF
D gene: NA; V gene: TRBV28; CDR3 length: 12; J gene: TRBJ2-7; clone size: NA; CDR3 DNA: TGTGCCAGCAGTTCCCCGGGGAGCGAGCAGTACTTC; CDR3 protein: CASSSPGSEQYF
D gene: NA; V gene: TRBV20-1; CDR3 length: 15; J gene: TRBJ1-1; clone size: NA; CDR3 DNA: TGCAGTGCTAGAGTGGCGGGGGGATTGAACACTGAAGCTTTCTTT; CDR3 protein: CSARVAGGLNTEAFF
D gene: TRBD1; V gene: TRBV12-3/TRBV12-4; CDR3 length: 13; J gene: TRBJ2-7; clone size: NA; CDR3 DNA: TGTGCCAGCAGCCGGGACAGTCCCTACGAGCAGTACTTC; CDR3 protein: CASSRDSPYEQYF
D gene: NA; V gene: TRBV27; CDR3 length: 13; J gene: TRBJ2-7; clone size: NA; CDR3 DNA: TGTGCCAGCAGTCCCCAGACAGCAATCAAGCAGTACTTC; CDR3 protein: CASSPQTAIKQYF
D gene: NA; V gene: TRBV28; CDR3 length: 15; J gene: TRBJ2-4; clone size: NA; CDR3 DNA: TGTGCCAGCAGTTTCGTGGGACGAGCCAAAAACATTCAGTACTTC; CDR3 protein: CASSFVGRAKNIQYF
D gene: NA; V gene: TRBV18; CDR3 length: 11; J gene: TRBJ2-5; clone size: many; CDR3 DNA: TGTGCCAGCTCAGACCAAGAGACCCAGTACTTC; CDR3 protein: CASSDQETQYF
D gene: TRBD2; V gene: TRBV5-6; CDR3 length: 17; J gene: TRBJ2-7; clone size: NA; CDR3 DNA: TGTGCCAGCAGTTACAAGACTAGCGGGAGGGCATCCTACGAGCAGTACTTC; CDR3 protein: CASSYKTSGRASYEQYF
D gene: NA; V gene: TRBV14; CDR3 length: 16; J gene: TRBJ2-7; clone size: NA; CDR3 DNA: TGTGCCAGCAGCCAAGGAACAGCAAGGGTGTGGTACGAGCAGTACTTC; CDR3 protein: CASSQGTARVWYEQYF
D gene: TRBD1; V gene: TRBV6-5; CDR3 length: 16; J gene: TRBJ2-7; clone size: NA; CDR3 DNA: TGTGCCAGCAGTTACTCGAGGTACAGGGGGACCTACGAGCAGTACTTC; CDR3 protein: CASSYSRYRGTYEQYF